This TCR beta chain is from a study of identical twins. TCRdb reprocessed the 5' RACE reads via MiXCR and lists one record per CDR3 protein. The data contain fewer than 900,000 distinct CDR3 sequences, around 20% of them singletons. With 4 bases clipped from V and 7 bases from J, the junction kept 13 bases outside the gene matches. Germline V gene lookup returns CDR1 MNHEY and CDR2 SVGAGI. The CDR3 is 16 amino acids. These same records also appear under a second study, on T cells expressing NK-cell markers. This second study says: Restriction of the sorted population to alpha-beta TCR T cells was achieved in several experiments with an anti-gamma-delta TCR antibody. A handful of donors likewise had their CD3+CD56-NKG2C+ fraction led by these clonotypes.

The receptor's source is a young woman in good health. The V gene is TRBV6-5, the J gene TRBJ2-3; TRBD2 matches 8 bases. The sample taken for sequencing was PBMCs. CDR3 sequence reads: CASSSSGGPKRNTQYF. The CDR3 nucleotides are TGTGCCAGCAGTTCCTCGGGGGGGCCGAAGCGGAATACGCAGTATTTT.